This T cell receptor (beta chain) derives from a study of blood T cell repertoires in COVID-19. TCRdb's table, derived via immunoSEQ multiplex PCR, lists solely in-frame clones and lacks some. In the table there are roughly 130,000 clones, approximately 83% of which are singletons. Germline lookup yields CDR1 SGHTA and CDR2 FQGNSA. This CDR3 contains 14 residues. Trimming cost V 5 bases and J 0 bases; bases outside gene matches: 2. This receptor was identified in a woman older than 75 with acute or convalescent COVID-19. The chain employs TRBV7-2 and TRBJ2-3; TRBD1 aligns across 7 bases. What was sequenced was peripheral blood. This CDR3 reads CASSRDRSTDTQYF. CDR3 DNA sequence: TGTGCCAGCAGCCGGGACAGAAGCACAGATACGCAGTATTTT.